The 32 T cell receptor beta chains below all came from one sample that was sequenced in a study of control samples from healthy donors and cancer patients. The method was immunoSEQ multiplex PCR; TCRdb's version includes in-frame clones alone and lacks a portion of them. The table lists 99,000 or so clones, roughly 85% of them singletons, with under 15% in the top ten. Sample: blood. These TCRs come from a woman aged 45-60 years in good health.

V and J are TRBV9 and TRBJ1-2, with 9 bases aligning to TRBD1. The CDR3 sequence is 15 residues long. Germline CDR1 is SGDLS and CDR2 is YYNGEE. The V gene end was trimmed by 0 bases and the J gene end by 4 bases; junction bases not matched to a gene: 4. CDR3 in DNA: TGTGCCAGCAGCGTAGGGGGACAGGGTTTCTATGGCTACACCTTC. Translating it yields CASSVGGQGFYGYTF.

This clone came up once. The genes are TRBV6-6 and TRBJ2-7; 7 bases match TRBD2. The trim removed 0 bases at V and 1 base at J, leaving 3 bases unmatched. CDR1 MNHNY and CDR2 SVGAGI come from the germline V gene (reference sequence). The CDR3 length is 15 residues. In DNA form, the CDR3 reads TGTGCCAGCAGTTACTCTGGGGGGGAATCCTACGAGCAGTACTTC. Amino acids: CASSYSGGESYEQYF.

This clone was found a few times. The CDR3: CASSEGQGLGGYTF. In DNA, the CDR3 is TGTGCCAGCAGCGAGGGGCAGGGATTGGGGGGCTACACCTTC. The rearrangement joins TRBV9 to TRBJ1-2, with D maybe TRBD1 (5 bases). The CDR3 contains 14 residues. Germline values: CDR1 SGDLS, CDR2 YYNGEE. Trimming left V 3 bases short and J 8 bases short, with 17 bases between.

The chain recombines TRBV11-3 with TRBJ2-5; 9 nucleotides align to TRBD2. Germline V gives CDR1 SGHNT, CDR2 YENEEA. The CDR3 is made up of 14 amino acids. V was pared by 5 bases and J by 1 base, with 2 bases of the junction left unmatched. As DNA, the CDR3 is TGTGCCAGCAGCAGCGGGGGGATCCAAGAGACCCAGTACTTC. Protein product: CASSSGGIQETQYF.

This chain links TRBV9 with TRBJ2-1; possible D gene TRBD2, 6 bases. In germline, CDR1 is SGDLS, CDR2 YYNGEE. V lost 0 bases and J lost 8, with 15 bases in between. The CDR3 covers 15 residues. The CDR3 nucleotides read TGTGCCAGCAGCGTAGGGGCAGGGAGGTTCGATGAGCAGTTCTTC. It yields the protein CASSVGAGRFDEQFF.

The chain combines TRBV3-1 (or the pseudogene TRBV3-2) with TRBJ2-7; perhaps TRBD2 as D (6 bases). Per the germline V gene, CDR1 is LGHDT and CDR2 is YNNKEL (reference sequence). The CDR3 runs to 15 residues. V gave up 1 base and J gave up 6 bases, with 16 bases separating them. The CDR3 sequence is CASSQAGGRLAEQYF. CDR3 nucleotide sequence: TGTGCCAGCAGCCAAGCCGGGGGTAGACTCGCCGAGCAGTACTTC.

In its sample, this clone was seen once. The chain combines TRBV19 with TRBJ2-2, with 8 nucleotides matching TRBD1. V gave up 3 bases and J gave up 5 bases; unmatched junction bases: 8. The CDR3 totals 16 residues. Looked up from germline, CDR1 is LNHDA and CDR2 is SQIVND (reference sequence). CDR3 region: CASSIGQGRMTGELFF. The CDR3 DNA reads TGTGCCAGTAGTATTGGACAGGGTAGGATGACCGGGGAGCTGTTTTTT. The full variable domain, its missing parts supplied by reference TRBV19 and TRBJ2-2, is DGGITQSPKYLFRKEGQNVTLSCEQNLNHDAMYWYRQDPGQGLRLIYYSQIVNDFQKGDIAEGYSVSREKKESFPLTVTSAQKNPTAFYLCASSIGQGRMTGELFFGEGSRLTVL.

The chain carries TRBV7-6 and TRBJ2-3; D may be TRBD2 (5 bases). The V gene lost 0 bases and the J gene lost 0 bases, with 19 bases spanning the gap. Germline V lookup: CDR1 SGHVS, CDR2 FNYEAQ. CDR3 size: 19 residues. The CDR3 loop reads CASSLARGLAEASTDTQYF. The CDR3 coding sequence is TGTGCCAGCAGCTTAGCCCGCGGACTTGCGGAGGCTAGCACAGATACGCAGTATTTT. The entire variable domain, with the rest obtained from reference TRBV7-6 and TRBJ2-3, is as follows: GAGVSQSPRYKVTKRGQDVALRCDPISGHVSLYWYRQALGQGPEFLTYFNYEAQQDKSGLPNDRFSAERPEGSISTLTIQRTEQRDSAMYRCASSLARGLAEASTDTQYFGPGTRLTVL.

J is TRBJ1-3 and V is TRBV20-1; D gene ambiguous. This CDR3 is 14 amino acids long. Germline CDR1 reads DFQATT; CDR2 reads SNEGSKA (reference sequence). The V gene lost 3 bases and the J gene lost 4 bases, with 13 bases spanning the gap. The CDR3 sequence is CSASPPGEGNTIYF. The DNA of the CDR3 is TGCAGTGCTAGTCCCCCTGGGGAGGGAAACACCATATATTTT.

The chain links TRBV4-1 to TRBJ1-1; no clear D gene. Per the germline V gene, CDR1 is MGHRA and CDR2 is YSYEKL. V was clipped by 1 base and J by 6 bases, with 12 bases between them. The CDR3 is 14 residues long. The CDR3 sequence: CASSQGGTVSEAFF. The CDR3 nucleotides are TGCGCCAGCAGCCAAGGGGGTACAGTCTCTGAAGCTTTCTTT.

V gene TRBV14 combines with J gene TRBJ2-7; 9 bases align to TRBD1. Germline CDR1 SGHDN, CDR2 FVKESK. This CDR3 has 16 amino acids. V gave up 4 bases and J gave up 2 bases; unmatched junction bases: 9. The chain's CDR3 is CASSRRRDRDPYEQYF. DNA of the CDR3: TGTGCCAGCAGCCGCCGCCGGGACAGGGACCCCTACGAGCAGTACTTC. The variable domain in full, with the rest retrieved from reference TRBV14 and TRBJ2-7, is EAGVTQFPSHSVIEKGQTVTLRCDPISGHDNLYWYRRVMGKEIKFLLHFVKESKQDESGMPNNRFLAERTGGTYSTLKVQPAELEDSGVYFCASSRRRDRDPYEQYFGPGTRLTVT.

This rearrangement joins TRBV27 to TRBJ1-1; D is undetermined. Trimming pared 7 bases from V and 2 bases from J, leaving 11 bases between. Germline CDR1 MNHEY, CDR2 SMNVEV (reference sequence). This CDR3 spans 13 amino acids. CDR3 region: CASKAEGNTEAFF. Here the CDR3 DNA reads TGTGCCAGCAAAGCTGAGGGTAACACTGAAGCTTTCTTT.

The chain joins TRBV19 to TRBJ2-2; no clear D. This CDR3 is built from 13 residues. Trimming took off 8 bases at V and 4 bases at J, with 11 bases between the two ends. CDR1 LNHDA and CDR2 SQIVND come from the germline V gene (reference sequence). The CDR3 DNA reads as TGTGCCAGTGGCGAAGGTTTCACCGGGGAGCTGTTTTTT. Its translation is CASGEGFTGELFF.

This clone was counted only a few times. The chain uses TRBV7-2 and TRBJ2-5; TRBD1 agrees at 9 bases. This CDR3 is built from 13 residues. Germline V gene data show CDR1 as SGHTA and CDR2 as FQGNSA. The junction had 5 bases not matched to a gene; V was cut back by 5 bases and J by 7 bases. CDR3 nucleotides: TGTGCCAGCAGCGAACAGGGGGCGGGGACCCAGTACTTC. Amino acids: CASSEQGAGTQYF.

This clone is medium-sized. The CDR3 spells CASSPGRFEQFF. CDR3 sequence (DNA): TGTGCCAGCAGCCCGGGACGGTTTGAGCAGTTCTTC. This sequence joins TRBV6-2 or TRBV6-3 and TRBJ2-1, with D perhaps given as TRBD1 or TRBD2 (5 bases each). This CDR3 comprises 12 residues. Germline V lookup: CDR1 MNHEY, CDR2 SVGEGT. Trimming left V 6 bases short and J 9 bases short, with 12 bases between.

The gene calls are TRBV27 and TRBJ2-2; TRBD2 aligns across 16 bases. The trim removed 4 bases at V and 1 base at J, leaving 6 bases unmatched. Germline CDR1 and CDR2: MNHEY and SMNVEV (reference sequence). This CDR3 contains 19 residues. This chain's CDR3 is CASSSPGLAGGRNTGELFF. In nucleotides, the CDR3 is TGTGCCAGCAGTTCTCCGGGACTAGCGGGAGGGCGGAACACCGGGGAGCTGTTTTTT.

This clone came up a few times. V gene TRBV10-3 combines with J gene TRBJ1-1; tentative D call: TRBD1 (5 bases). The CDR3 has 12 amino acids. With 8 bases removed from V and 4 bases from J, the gap between germline ends came to 11 bases. Germline V gene data show CDR1 as ENHRY and CDR2 as SYGVKD. The CDR3 region is CAIRGSVTEAFF. In nucleotides, the CDR3 is TGTGCCATCCGGGGGTCGGTCACTGAAGCTTTCTTT.

The CDR3 nucleotides are TGTGCCAGCAGCGCCCGGGAACGGGAAAACACTGAAGCTTTCTTT. Protein product: CASSARERENTEAFF. The rearrangement joins TRBV5-5 to TRBJ1-1; no reliable D call. The CDR3 loop spans 15 amino acids. The germline V gene encodes CDR1 SGHKS and CDR2 YYEKEE (reference sequence). V was clipped by 4 bases and J by 2 bases, with 15 bases between them.

The chain is built from TRBV27 and TRBJ2-3; TRBD2 matches at 9 bases. Germline V gene sequence: CDR1 MNHEY, CDR2 SMNVEV (reference sequence). The CDR3 has 17 residues. With V trimmed by 1 base and J by 4 bases, 9 bases remained unmatched. CDR3 region: CASSLWASGVRPDTQYF. Here the CDR3 DNA reads TGTGCCAGCAGTTTATGGGCTAGCGGGGTGAGGCCAGATACGCAGTATTTT.

V usage is TRBV6-2 or TRBV6-3 and J usage is TRBJ1-1, with 7 bases aligning to TRBD1. V gave up 5 bases and J gave up 4 bases; unmatched junction bases: 10. Germline values: CDR1 MNHEY, CDR2 SVGEGT. The CDR3 is 15 residues long. CDR3 amino acids: CASSPLQGWSTEAFF. The CDR3 DNA follows: TGTGCCAGCAGTCCACTACAGGGGTGGAGCACTGAAGCTTTCTTT.

In this sample, this clone turned up once. This chain joins TRBV19 and TRBJ1-1; TRBD1 might be the D (6 bases). V lost 8 bases and J 8 bases, leaving 15 bases between the germline ends. The CDR3 spans 12 residues. The germline CDR1 and CDR2 sequences are LNHDA and SQIVND (reference sequence). CDR3 loop: CASGRQAGEAFF. DNA of the CDR3: TGTGCCAGTGGCCGACAGGCCGGGGAAGCTTTCTTT.

The rearrangement uses TRBV12-3 or TRBV12-4 and TRBJ1-1, with a tentative D call TRBD1 (6 bases). The germline V and J ends were trimmed by 5 bases and 5 bases, with 12 bases remaining between them. The CDR3 sequence is 13 residues long. Written as DNA, the CDR3 is TGTGCCAGCAGTCTGGCGCAGGGGACTGAAGCTTTCTTT. It codes for CASSLAQGTEAFF.

The V gene is TRBV3-1 (or the pseudogene TRBV3-2), the J gene TRBJ2-2; TRBD2 agrees at 8 bases. Trimming took 4 bases from V and 4 from J; bases not matched to a gene: 17. This CDR3 spans 19 amino acids. In germline, CDR1 is LGHDT, CDR2 YNNKEL (reference sequence). CDR3 region: CASSPKPGRGGKSTGELFF. CDR3 DNA: TGTGCCAGCAGCCCAAAACCGGGCCGGGGGGGTAAAAGCACCGGGGAGCTGTTTTTT.

CDR3 sequence reads: CASSGGTGGYVYEQYF. In nucleotides, the CDR3 is TGTGCCAGTAGTGGGGGGACAGGGGGCTATGTCTACGAGCAGTACTTC. The chain joins TRBV19 to TRBJ2-7; TRBD1 aligns across 12 bases. The germline V gene has CDR1 LNHDA and CDR2 SQIVND (reference sequence). V dropped 5 bases and J dropped 3; count of bases not matched to a gene: 8. The CDR3 is 16 amino acids. Full variable domain (outside the CDR3, taken from reference TRBV19 and TRBJ2-7): DGGITQSPKYLFRKEGQNVTLSCEQNLNHDAMYWYRQDPGQGLRLIYYSQIVNDFQKGDIAEGYSVSREKKESFPLTVTSAQKNPTAFYLCASSGGTGGYVYEQYFGPGTRLTVT.

V is TRBV5-1 and J is TRBJ2-3, with 7 bases matching TRBD2. J gave up 1 base and V 6 bases, and 5 bases lay outside the gene matches. Germline CDR1 SGHRS, CDR2 YFSETQ. This CDR3 contains 14 residues. The CDR3, as DNA: TGCGCCAGCAAACCGGGGGGAGGCACAGATACGCAGTATTTT. Translation: CASKPGGGTDTQYF.

CDR3 coding DNA: TGCGCCAGCAGCTTGATGGGTACTAACTATGGCTACACCTTC. Protein product: CASSLMGTNYGYTF. V and J are TRBV5-1 and TRBJ1-2; D ambiguous. The germline gives CDR1 SGHRS, CDR2 YFSETQ. CDR3 length equals 14 residues. V was clipped by 1 base and J by 0 bases, with 7 bases between them.

The rearrangement uses TRBV5-6 and TRBJ2-3, with 7 bases that match TRBD2. Germline V gene lookup returns CDR1 SGHDT and CDR2 YYEEEE. With V trimmed by 3 bases and J by 7 bases, 11 bases remained unmatched. The CDR3 runs 15 residues. CDR3 loop: CASSSTSPGGNTQYF. CDR3 DNA sequence: TGTGCCAGCAGCTCCACTAGCCCCGGGGGGAATACGCAGTATTTT.

This sequence joins TRBV25-1 and TRBJ1-5, with D uncertain. Germline values: CDR1 MGHDK, CDR2 SYGVNS. V was pared by 2 bases and J by 2 bases, with 10 bases between. This CDR3 spans 15 amino acids. This chain's CDR3 is CASSETGIGNQPQHF. In nucleotides, the CDR3 is TGTGCCAGCAGTGAAACGGGGATTGGCAATCAGCCCCAGCATTTT.

This chain joins TRBV7-2 and TRBJ1-1; no firm D call. CDR3 length: 13 residues. Trimming took off 1 base at V and 3 bases at J, with 6 bases between the two ends. Per germline, CDR1 SGHTA and CDR2 FQGNSA. The CDR3 DNA reads TGTGCCAGCAGCTTAGAATCGTACACTGAAGCTTTCTTT. Protein sequence: CASSLESYTEAFF. The whole variable domain, remainder taken from reference TRBV7-2 and TRBJ1-1, is GAGVSQSPSNKVTEKGKDVELRCDPISGHTALYWYRQSLGQGLEFLIYFQGNSAPDKSGLPSDRFSAERTGGSVSTLTIQRTQQEDSAVYLCASSLESYTEAFFGQGTRLTVV.

The V and J genes are TRBV28 and TRBJ2-3, with TRBD1 matching over 7 bases. The CDR3 contains 16 residues. V trimming: 5 bases; J trimming: 3 bases; junction bases outside the gene matches: 11. The germline V gene has CDR1 MDHEN and CDR2 SYDVKM. CDR3 nucleotides: TGTGCCAGCAGTGGGCGACAGGGTCGAAGGACAGATACGCAGTATTTT. It translates to CASSGRQGRRTDTQYF.

J is TRBJ1-5 and V is TRBV5-6; D call uncertain. CDR1 and CDR2 (germline): SGHDT, YYEEEE. Trimming took off 4 bases at V and 4 bases at J, with 15 bases between the two ends. The CDR3 is 15 amino acids. The CDR3 DNA reads as TGTGCCAGCAGCCCATATGTTAGTTCGAATCAGCCCCAGCATTTT. Residues: CASSPYVSSNQPQHF.

This clone was counted a few times. The chain joins TRBV28 to TRBJ2-7; 11 bases are a match to TRBD1. Looked up from germline, CDR1 is MDHEN and CDR2 is SYDVKM. The length of the CDR3 is 13 residues. V was pared by 6 bases and J by 6 bases, with 4 bases of the junction left unmatched. The CDR3 protein is CASRSGTGGEQYF. The CDR3 DNA sequence: TGTGCCAGCAGGTCCGGGACAGGGGGCGAGCAGTACTTC. The full variable domain, in which reference TRBV28 and TRBJ2-7 provide the parts outside the CDR3, is DVKVTQSSRYLVKRTGEKVFLECVQDMDHENMFWYRQDPGLGLRLIYFSYDVKMKEKGDIPEGYSVSREKKERFSLILESASTNQTSMYLCASRSGTGGEQYFGPGTRLTVT.